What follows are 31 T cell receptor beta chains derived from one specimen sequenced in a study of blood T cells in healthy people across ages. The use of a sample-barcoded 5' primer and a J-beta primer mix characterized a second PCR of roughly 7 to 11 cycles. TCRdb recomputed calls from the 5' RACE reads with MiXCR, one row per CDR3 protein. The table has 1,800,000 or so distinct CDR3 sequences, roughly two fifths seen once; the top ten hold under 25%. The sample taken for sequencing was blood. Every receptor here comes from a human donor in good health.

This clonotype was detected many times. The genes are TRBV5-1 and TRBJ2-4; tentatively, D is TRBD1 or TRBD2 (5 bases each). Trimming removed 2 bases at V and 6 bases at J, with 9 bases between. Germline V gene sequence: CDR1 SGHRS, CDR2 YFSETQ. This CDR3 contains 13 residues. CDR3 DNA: TGCGCCAGCAGCTTCGGGACGGGAAACATTCAGTACTTC. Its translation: CASSFGTGNIQYF.

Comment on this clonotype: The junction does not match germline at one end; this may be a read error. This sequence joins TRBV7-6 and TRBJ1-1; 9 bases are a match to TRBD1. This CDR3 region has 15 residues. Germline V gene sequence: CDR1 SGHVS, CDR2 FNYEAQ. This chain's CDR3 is CASSLYAPGTGIAFF. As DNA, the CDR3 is TGTGCCAGCAGCTTATACGCCCCCGGGACAGGGATAGCTTTTTTT.

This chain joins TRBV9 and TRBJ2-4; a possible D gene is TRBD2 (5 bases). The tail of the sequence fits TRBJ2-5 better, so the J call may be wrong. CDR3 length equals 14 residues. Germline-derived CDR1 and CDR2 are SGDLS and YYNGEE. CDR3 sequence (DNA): TGTGCCAGCAGCGTAGCTATCGAGGGTCAGACCCAGTACTTC. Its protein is CASSVAIEGQTQYF.

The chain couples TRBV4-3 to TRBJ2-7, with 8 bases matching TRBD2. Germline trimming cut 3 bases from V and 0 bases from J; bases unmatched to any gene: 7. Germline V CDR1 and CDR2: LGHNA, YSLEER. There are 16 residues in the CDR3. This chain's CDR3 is CASSHRRAGDSYEQYF. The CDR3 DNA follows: TGCGCCAGCAGCCACAGGAGAGCGGGGGACTCCTACGAGCAGTACTTC.

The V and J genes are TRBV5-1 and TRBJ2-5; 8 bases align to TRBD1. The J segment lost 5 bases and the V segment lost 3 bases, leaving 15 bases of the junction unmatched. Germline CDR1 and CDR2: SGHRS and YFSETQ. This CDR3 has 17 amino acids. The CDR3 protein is CASSSVTGADGMETQYF. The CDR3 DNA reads TGCGCCAGCAGCTCGGTGACAGGGGCCGACGGCATGGAGACCCAGTACTTC.

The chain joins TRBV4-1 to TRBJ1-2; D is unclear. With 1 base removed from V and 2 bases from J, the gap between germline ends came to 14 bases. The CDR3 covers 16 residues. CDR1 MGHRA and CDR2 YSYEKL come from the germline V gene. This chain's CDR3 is CASSQVSEGRNYGYTF. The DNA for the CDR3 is TGCGCCAGCAGCCAAGTATCGGAGGGTAGGAACTATGGCTACACCTTC.

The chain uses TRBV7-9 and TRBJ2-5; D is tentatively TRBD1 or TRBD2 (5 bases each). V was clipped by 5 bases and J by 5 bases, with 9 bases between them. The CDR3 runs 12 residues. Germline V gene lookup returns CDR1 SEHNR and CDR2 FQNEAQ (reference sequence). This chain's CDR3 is CASSVWGETQYF. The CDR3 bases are TGTGCCAGCAGCGTTTGGGGGGAGACCCAGTACTTC.

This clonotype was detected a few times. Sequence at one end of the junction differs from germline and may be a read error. As DNA, the CDR3 is TGCAGCGCCCAAAGCGGGGGGGCCCGGAACACTCAGTACTTC. Amino acids: CSAQSGGARNTQYF. The rearrangement joins TRBV29-1 to TRBJ2-4; 10 bases align to TRBD2. Germline-derived CDR1 and CDR2 are SQVTM and ANQGSEA. The CDR3 length is 14 residues.

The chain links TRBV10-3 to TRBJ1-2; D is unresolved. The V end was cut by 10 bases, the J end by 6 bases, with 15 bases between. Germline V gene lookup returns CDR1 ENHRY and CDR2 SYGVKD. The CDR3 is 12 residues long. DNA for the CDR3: TGTGCCACCAGCCCGACGAGCAATGGCTACACCTTC. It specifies CATSPTSNGYTF.

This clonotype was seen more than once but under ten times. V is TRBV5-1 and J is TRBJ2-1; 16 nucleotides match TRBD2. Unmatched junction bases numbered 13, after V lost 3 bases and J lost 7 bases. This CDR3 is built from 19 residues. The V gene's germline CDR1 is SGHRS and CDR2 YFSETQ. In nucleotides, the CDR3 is TGCGCCAGCAGCTCGGGACTAGCGGGGGGGCCTCGTCGGTTGAATGAGCAGTTCTTC. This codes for CASSSGLAGGPRRLNEQFF.

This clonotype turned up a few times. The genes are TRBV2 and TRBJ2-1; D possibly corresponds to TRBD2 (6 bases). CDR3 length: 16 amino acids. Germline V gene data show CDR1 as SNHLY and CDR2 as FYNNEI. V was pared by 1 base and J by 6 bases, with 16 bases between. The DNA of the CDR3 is TGTGCCAGCAGTGAAGGGGGCCCCGGGGGTGCCAATGAGCAGTTCTTC. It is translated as CASSEGGPGGANEQFF.

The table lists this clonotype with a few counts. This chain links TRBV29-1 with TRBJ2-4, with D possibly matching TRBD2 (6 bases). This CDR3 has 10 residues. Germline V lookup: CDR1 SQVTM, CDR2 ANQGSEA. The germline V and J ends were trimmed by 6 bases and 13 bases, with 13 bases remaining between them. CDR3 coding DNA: TGCAGCGTGCGGGACGGGGAGCAGTACTTC. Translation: CSVRDGEQYF.

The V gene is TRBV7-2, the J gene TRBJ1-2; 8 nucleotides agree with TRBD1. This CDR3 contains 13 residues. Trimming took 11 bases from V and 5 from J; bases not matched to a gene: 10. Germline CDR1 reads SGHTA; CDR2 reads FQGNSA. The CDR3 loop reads CAQQTGERYGYTF. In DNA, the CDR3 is TGTGCCCAGCAGACAGGGGAGAGATATGGCTACACCTTC.

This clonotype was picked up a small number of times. CDR3 sequence reads: CASSLERGLEQYF. The CDR3 bases are TGTGCCAGCAGTTTAGAAAGGGGCCTCGAGCAGTACTTC. The J gene is TRBJ2-7, the V gene TRBV12-3 or TRBV12-4, with D maybe TRBD1 (5 bases). This CDR3 contains 13 residues. The germline V and J ends were trimmed by 1 base and 6 bases, with 10 bases remaining between them.

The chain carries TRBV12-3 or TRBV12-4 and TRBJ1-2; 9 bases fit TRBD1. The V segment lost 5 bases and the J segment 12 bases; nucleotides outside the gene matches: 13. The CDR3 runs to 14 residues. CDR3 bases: TGTGCCAGCAGTCGCGGGGACAGGGTGGGGTTAGACACCTTC. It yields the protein CASSRGDRVGLDTF.

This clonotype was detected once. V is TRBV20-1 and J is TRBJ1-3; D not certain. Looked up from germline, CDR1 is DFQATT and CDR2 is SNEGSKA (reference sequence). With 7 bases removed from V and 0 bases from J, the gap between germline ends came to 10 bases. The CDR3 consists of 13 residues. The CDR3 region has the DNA TGCAGTGTCCACTTAGGCTCTGGAAACACCATATATTTT. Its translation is CSVHLGSGNTIYF.

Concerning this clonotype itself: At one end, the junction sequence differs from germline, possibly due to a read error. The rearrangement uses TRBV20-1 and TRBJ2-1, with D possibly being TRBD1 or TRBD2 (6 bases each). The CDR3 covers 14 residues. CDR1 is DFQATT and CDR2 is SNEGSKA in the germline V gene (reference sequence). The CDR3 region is CSAREGGMYNEQFF. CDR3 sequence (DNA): TGTAGTGCTAGAGAGGGGGGCATGTACAATGAGCAGTTCTTC.

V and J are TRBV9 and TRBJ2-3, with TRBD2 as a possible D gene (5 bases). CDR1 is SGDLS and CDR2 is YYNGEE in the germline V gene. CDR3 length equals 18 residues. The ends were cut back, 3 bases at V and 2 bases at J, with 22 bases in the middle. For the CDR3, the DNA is TGTGCCAGCAGCGAAAACCGGATCGGGAACCGCCCCACAGATACGCAGTATTTT. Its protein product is CASSENRIGNRPTDTQYF.

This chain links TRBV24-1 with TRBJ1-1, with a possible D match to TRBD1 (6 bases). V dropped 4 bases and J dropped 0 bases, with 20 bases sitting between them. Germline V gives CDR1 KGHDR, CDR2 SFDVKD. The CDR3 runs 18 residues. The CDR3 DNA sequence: TGTGCCACCAGTGACCCGGGGCAGGGGTTGCCCATGAACACTGAAGCTTTCTTT. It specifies CATSDPGQGLPMNTEAFF.

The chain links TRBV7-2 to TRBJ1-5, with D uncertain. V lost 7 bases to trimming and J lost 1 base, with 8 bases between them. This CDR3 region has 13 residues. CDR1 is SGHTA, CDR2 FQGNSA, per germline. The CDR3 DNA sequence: TGTGCCAGCACCAAATGGAGCAATCAGCCCCAGCATTTT. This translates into CASTKWSNQPQHF.

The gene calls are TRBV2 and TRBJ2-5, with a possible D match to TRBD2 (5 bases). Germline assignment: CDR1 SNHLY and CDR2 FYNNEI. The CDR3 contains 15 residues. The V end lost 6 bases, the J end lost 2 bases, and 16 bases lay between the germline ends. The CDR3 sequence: CASSQLSGIQETQYF. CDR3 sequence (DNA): TGTGCCAGCAGCCAACTATCGGGGATACAAGAGACCCAGTACTTC.

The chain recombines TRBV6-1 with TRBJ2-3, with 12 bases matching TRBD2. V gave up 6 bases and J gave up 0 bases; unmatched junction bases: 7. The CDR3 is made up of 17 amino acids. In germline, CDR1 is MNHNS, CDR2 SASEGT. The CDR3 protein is CASRIPGLAGSTDTQYF. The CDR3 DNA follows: TGTGCCAGCAGGATTCCGGGACTAGCGGGTAGCACAGATACGCAGTATTTT.

CDR3 residues: CSAKQAGGQNEQYF. The CDR3 bases are TGCAGTGCTAAACAAGCGGGGGGGCAAAACGAGCAGTACTTC. This chain uses TRBV20-1 with TRBJ2-7; TRBD2 matches at 10 bases. The CDR3 loop spans 14 amino acids. Germline loops: CDR1 DFQATT, CDR2 SNEGSKA (reference sequence). J gave up 5 bases and V 4 bases, and 8 bases lay outside the gene matches.

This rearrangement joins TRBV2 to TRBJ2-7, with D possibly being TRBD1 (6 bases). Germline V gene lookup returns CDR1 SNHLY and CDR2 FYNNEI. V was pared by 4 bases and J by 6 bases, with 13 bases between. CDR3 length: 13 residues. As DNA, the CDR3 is TGTGCCAGCAGTGTCGAGACCAGGGGCGAGCAGTACTTC. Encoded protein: CASSVETRGEQYF.

The CDR3 sequence is CSAREGVTGTEAFF. Here the CDR3 DNA reads TGCAGTGCTAGAGAGGGGGTTACGGGCACTGAAGCTTTCTTT. The chain employs TRBV20-1 and TRBJ1-1; a possible D gene is TRBD1 (5 bases). The V gene lost 0 bases and the J gene lost 4 bases, with 12 bases spanning the gap. The CDR3 sequence is 14 residues long. Looked up from germline, CDR1 is DFQATT and CDR2 is SNEGSKA (reference sequence).

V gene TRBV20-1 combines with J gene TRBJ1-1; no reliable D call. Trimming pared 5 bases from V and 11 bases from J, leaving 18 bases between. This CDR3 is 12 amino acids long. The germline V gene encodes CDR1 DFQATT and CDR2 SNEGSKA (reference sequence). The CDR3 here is CSAVSVDCQAFF. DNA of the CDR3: TGCAGTGCTGTGAGCGTGGACTGTCAGGCTTTCTTT.

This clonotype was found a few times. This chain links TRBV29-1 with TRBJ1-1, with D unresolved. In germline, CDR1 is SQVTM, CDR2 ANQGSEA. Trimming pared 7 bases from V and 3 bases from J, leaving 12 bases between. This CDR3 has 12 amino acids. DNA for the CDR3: TGCAGCGAAATCGGACTCGACACTGAAGCTTTCTTT. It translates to CSEIGLDTEAFF.

CDR3 residues: CSARDASRMGGANVLTF. In DNA, the CDR3 is TGCAGTGCTAGAGATGCCTCCCGGATGGGGGGGGCCAACGTCCTGACTTTC. V usage is TRBV20-1 and J usage is TRBJ2-6; no definite D call. Germline V CDR1 and CDR2: DFQATT, SNEGSKA (reference sequence). Trimming removed 0 bases from V and 4 bases from J, with 16 bases in between. The CDR3 has 17 residues.

The CDR3 DNA reads TGTGCCTGGAGCGCAGGGACCTATGGCTACACCTTC. Protein: CAWSAGTYGYTF. This chain connects TRBV30 to TRBJ1-2; the D gene is possibly TRBD1 (5 bases). Trimming shortened V by 3 bases and J by 4 bases, and 9 bases separated the two germline ends. CDR3 length equals 12 residues. The germline CDR1 and CDR2 sequences are GTSNPN and SVGIG (reference sequence).

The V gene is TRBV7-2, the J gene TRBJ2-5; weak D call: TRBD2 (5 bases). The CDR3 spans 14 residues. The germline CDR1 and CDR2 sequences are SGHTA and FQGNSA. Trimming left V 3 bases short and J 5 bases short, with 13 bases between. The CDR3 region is CASSFSLRGETQYF. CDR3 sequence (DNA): TGTGCCAGCAGCTTCTCGCTCCGAGGGGAGACCCAGTACTTC.

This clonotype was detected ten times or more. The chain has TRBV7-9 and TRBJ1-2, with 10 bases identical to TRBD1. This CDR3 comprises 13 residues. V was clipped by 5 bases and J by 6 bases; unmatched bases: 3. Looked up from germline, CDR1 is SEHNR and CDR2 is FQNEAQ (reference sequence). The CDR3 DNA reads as TGTGCCAGCAGCCGGACAGGGGGAGATGGCTACACCTTC. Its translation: CASSRTGGDGYTF. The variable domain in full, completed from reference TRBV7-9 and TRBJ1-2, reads DTGVSQNPRHKITKRGQNVTFRCDPISEHNRLYWYRQTLGQGPEFLTYFQNEAQLEKSRLLSDRFSAERPKGSFSTLEIQRTEQGDSAMYLCASSRTGGDGYTFGSGTRLTVV.